What follows are 29 T cell receptor beta chains derived from one specimen sequenced in a study of T cells in women clearing cervical HPV infection. Repertoires were generated with immunoSEQ multiplex PCR, while TCRdb's copy carries only in-frame clones and drops some. Here the sample table reports about 22,000 clones. Source material: blood buffy coat. These receptor sequences come from a woman between 18 and 69 years old with a cervical HPV16 infection that either progressed to CIN3+ or cleared (not recorded which).

Concerning this clone itself: The read falls 3 residues short of the CDR3 end, and the missing part is taken from the germline J gene. The chain carries TRBV7-3 and TRBJ2-1; TRBD1 is a possible D gene (6 bases). The V gene lost 6 bases and the J gene lost 9 bases, with 15 bases spanning the gap. Germline CDR1 and CDR2: SGHTA and FQGTGA. The length of the CDR3 is 13 residues. The sequenced CDR3 bases are TGTGCCAGCAGATCTAGTGGGGGCGGTGAG. Encoded protein: CASRSSGGGE. The whole CDR3 protein reads CASRSSGGGEQFF. Using reference TRBV7-3 and TRBJ2-1 for the parts outside the CDR3, the full variable domain is GAGVSQTPSNKVTEKGKYVELRCDPISGHTALYWYRQSLGQGPEFLIYFQGTGAADDSGLPNDRFFAVRPEGSVSTLKIQRTERGDSAVYLCASRSSGGGEQFFGPGTRLTVL.

A note on this clone: Read data end 3 residues before the CDR3 end; the end is taken from the germline J gene. The chain is built from TRBV6-1 and TRBJ1-1; tentatively, D is TRBD1 (6 bases). The CDR3 has 15 residues. The V gene lost 4 bases and the J gene lost 4 bases, with 16 bases spanning the gap. The germline V gene encodes CDR1 MNHNS and CDR2 SASEGT. This CDR3 reads CASSAQGRLGTEAFF. The covered CDR3 bases are TGTGCCAGCAGTGCCCAGGGGAGATTGGGCACTGAA.

In regard to this clone: The read finishes 3 residues shy of the CDR3 end, and the germline J gene is used to complete it. The chain is built from TRBV20-1 and TRBJ1-2; 8 bases are shared with TRBD1. Germline V lookup: CDR1 DFQATT, CDR2 SNEGSKA (reference sequence). V shed 5 bases and J 5 bases; nucleotides not matched to a gene: 13. This CDR3 is 15 amino acids long. The CDR3 here is CSARPLDRDLYGYTF. CDR3 DNA (partial): TGCAGTGCTCGACCTCTGGACAGGGATTTATATGGC.

A word on this clone: The CDR3 end falls 3 residues outside the read, so it is completed with the germline J gene. This sequence joins TRBV10-3 and TRBJ2-7; D might be TRBD1 (6 bases). Trimming removed 3 bases from V and 5 bases from J, with 11 bases in between. The V gene's germline CDR1 is ENHRY and CDR2 SYGVKD. This CDR3 region has 13 residues. The sequenced CDR3 bases are TGTGCCATCAGTGATGTCCCAGGGGACGAG. Translating gives CAISDVPGDE. The whole CDR3 region reads CAISDVPGDEQYF.

Comments on this clone: The read comes to an end 3 residues before the CDR3 does, leaving the germline J gene to fill in the end. The chain couples TRBV28 to TRBJ2-7, with TRBD1 matching over 9 bases. V dropped 3 bases and J dropped 3; count of bases not matched to a gene: 6. The CDR3 length is 15 residues. CDR1 is MDHEN, CDR2 SYDVKM, per germline. CDR3 DNA (partial): TGTGCCAGCAGTTTTTGGGGACAGGGAAACTACGAG. Translating it yields CASSFWGQGNYE. The full CDR3 reads CASSFWGQGNYEQYF.

With respect to this clone: The CDR3 end lies 3 residues beyond the end of the read and is filled in from the germline J gene. This chain uses TRBV5-4 with TRBJ2-3; 7 nucleotides match TRBD2. The CDR3 spans 16 residues. Unmatched junction bases numbered 9, after V lost 5 bases and J lost 0 bases. Germline V CDR1 and CDR2: SGHNT, YYREEE (reference sequence). Here the CDR3 reads CASSYLAGPSTDTQYF. The CDR3 DNA, read in part, is TGTGCCAGCAGTTATTTAGCGGGTCCTAGCACAGATACG.

On this clone: The read is 3 residues too short to cover the CDR3 end, so that end is filled in from the germline J gene. The J gene is TRBJ2-5, the V gene TRBV18, with TRBD1 matching over 8 bases. Germline CDR1 and CDR2: KGHSH and LQKENI. The J segment lost 5 bases and the V segment lost 2 bases, leaving 10 bases of the junction unmatched. CDR3 length: 16 amino acids. The CDR3 bases that were read are TGTGCCAGCTCACCATACCGGGACAGGCTGGGGGAGACC. The encoded protein is CASSPYRDRLGET. The whole CDR3 reads CASSPYRDRLGETQYF.

Measured by frequency, this clone is medium-sized. The read terminates 3 residues before the CDR3 end, so the remaining end is supplied by the germline J gene. The V and J genes are TRBV29-1 and TRBJ1-2; 10 positions agree with TRBD1. V dropped 7 bases and J dropped 6; count of bases not matched to a gene: 14. The CDR3 extends over 15 amino acids. Germline V gene lookup returns CDR1 SQVTM and CDR2 ANQGSEA. CDR3: CSAVGQGVYLHGYTF. The CDR3 bases that were read are TGCAGCGCCGTCGGACAGGGGGTTTATTTACATGGC.

A remark on this clone: The read halts 3 residues ahead of the CDR3 end, with the missing end drawn from the germline J gene. The V call is TRBV5-1, the J call TRBJ2-6, with 7 bases lining up with TRBD2. The CDR3 consists of 16 residues. After removal of 4 bases from V and 0 bases from J, the junction contained 4 bases not matched to a gene. Germline V gene sequence: CDR1 SGHRS, CDR2 YFSETQ. CDR3 amino acids: CASSGGGSSGANVLTF. The CDR3 bases that were read are TGCGCCAGCAGCGGCGGGGGTAGCTCTGGGGCCAACGTC.

Remarks on this clone: From the germline J gene comes the end of the CDR3, since the read stops 3 residues before it. The gene calls are TRBV7-3 and TRBJ2-1, with TRBD2 matching over 8 bases. This CDR3 is 15 amino acids long. Germline trimming cut 5 bases from V and 0 bases from J; bases unmatched to any gene: 3. The V gene's germline CDR1 is SGHTA and CDR2 FQGTGA. This CDR3 reads CASSPGLASYNEQFF. The sequenced part of the CDR3 DNA is TGTGCCAGCAGCCCCGGACTAGCCTCCTACAATGAG.

A remark on this clone: Sequencing ends 3 residues short of the CDR3 end; the germline J gene provides the rest. The V and J genes are TRBV11-2 and TRBJ1-2, with a tentative D call TRBD1 (5 bases). Per germline, CDR1 SGHAT and CDR2 FQNNGV. V gave up 3 bases and J gave up 3 bases, with 8 bases separating them. This CDR3 contains 13 residues. The CDR3 reads CASSFPGHYGYTF. CDR3 DNA, as far as it was read: TGTGCCAGCAGCTTCCCAGGGCACTATGGC.

In the case of this clone: Read sequence stops 3 residues before the CDR3 end, and the germline J gene provides the missing end. The V call is TRBV19, the J call TRBJ2-5, with D tentatively TRBD2 (6 bases). V was trimmed by 3 bases and J by 1 base, leaving 12 bases between them. This CDR3 spans 15 amino acids. Germline CDR1 reads LNHDA; CDR2 reads SQIVND (reference sequence). The sequenced CDR3 bases are TGTGCCAGTAGTATGAGGGGACTGATCCAAGAGACC. Protein sequence: CASSMRGLIQET. In full, the CDR3 is CASSMRGLIQETQYF. Supplemented by reference TRBV19 and TRBJ2-5, the full variable domain reads DGGITQSPKYLFRKEGQNVTLSCEQNLNHDAMYWYRQDPGQGLRLIYYSQIVNDFQKGDIAEGYSVSREKKESFPLTVTSAQKNPTAFYLCASSMRGLIQETQYFGPGTRLLVL.

A remark on this clone: The sequenced fragment ends 3 residues before the CDR3 boundary, so the rest is inferred from the germline J gene. V gene TRBV2 combines with J gene TRBJ1-2; 10 bases match TRBD1. The CDR3 covers 14 residues. V trimming: 2 bases; J trimming: 7 bases; junction bases outside the gene matches: 4. CDR1 and CDR2 from the germline V gene are SNHLY and FYNNEI. CDR3 amino acids: CASSERTGGSGYTF. CDR3 bases read: TGTGCCAGCAGTGAAAGGACAGGGGGAAGTGGC.

A remark on this clone: The DNA ends 3 residues before the CDR3 does, and the rest of the CDR3 is filled in from the germline J gene. J is TRBJ1-5 and V is TRBV5-1; perhaps TRBD1 as D (5 bases). V was pared by 4 bases and J by 3 bases, with 11 bases between. The CDR3 length is 14 residues. Per germline, CDR1 SGHRS and CDR2 YFSETQ. This CDR3 is CASSLGGYNQPQHF. The sequenced CDR3 bases are TGCGCCAGCAGCCTCGGGGGATACAATCAGCCC. Full variable domain (outside the CDR3, taken from reference TRBV5-1 and TRBJ1-5): KAGVTQTPRYLIKTRGQQVTLSCSPISGHRSVSWYQQTPGQGLQFLFEYFSETQRNKGNFPGRFSGRQFSNSRSEMNVSTLELGDSALYLCASSLGGYNQPQHFGDGTRLSIL.

On this clone: The CDR3 end falls 3 residues outside the read, so it is completed with the germline J gene. The rearrangement joins TRBV7-8 to TRBJ2-1, with TRBD2 identical over 10 bases. V lost 2 bases and J lost 6; bases outside the gene matches: 7. The CDR3 extends over 16 amino acids. Looked up from germline, CDR1 is SGHVS and CDR2 is FQNEAQ. CDR3 loop: CASSLRGLALGNEQFF. The CDR3 DNA, read in part, is TGTGCCAGCAGCTTAAGGGGACTAGCGTTGGGCAATGAG.

Notes on this clone: The DNA ends 3 residues before the CDR3 does, and the rest of the CDR3 is filled in from the germline J gene. The J gene is TRBJ2-1, the V gene TRBV20-1, with 10 positions matching TRBD2. Trimming removed 0 bases from V and 5 bases from J; junction bases left unmatched: 7. Germline CDR1 and CDR2: DFQATT and SNEGSKA (reference sequence). The CDR3 length is 16 residues. Incomplete CDR3 DNA: TGCAGTGCTAGAGATCCAAGGACTAGCGGACACAATGAG. Protein product: CSARDPRTSGHNE. The full CDR3 protein is CSARDPRTSGHNEQFF.

A note on this clone: With the read ending 3 residues before the CDR3 end, the germline J gene is used to fill in that end. The chain joins TRBV19 to TRBJ1-2; perhaps TRBD1 as D (6 bases). The CDR3 is 13 amino acids. Per the germline V gene, CDR1 is LNHDA and CDR2 is SQIVND (reference sequence). The CDR3 bases that were read are TGTGCCAGTAGTCCGGACAGCGGACCTGAC. This translates into CASSPDSGPD. The full CDR3 reads CASSPDSGPDYTF.

Concerning this clone: Coverage ceases 3 residues before the CDR3 finishes, and the germline J gene fills in the end. The chain uses TRBV7-2 and TRBJ1-5; 8 nucleotides agree with TRBD1. V trimming: 5 bases; J trimming: 6 bases; junction bases outside the gene matches: 6. Germline CDR1 reads SGHTA; CDR2 reads FQGNSA. The CDR3 consists of 14 residues. This CDR3 reads CASSPQDRAQPQHF. The CDR3 DNA, read in part, is TGTGCCAGCAGCCCCCAGGACAGGGCTCAGCCC.

For this clone: The missing CDR3 end, 3 residues past where the read stops, is filled in from the germline J gene. The chain couples TRBV5-1 to TRBJ2-7; possible D gene TRBD1, 6 bases. Trimming left V 8 bases short and J 0 bases short, with 15 bases between. This CDR3 spans 14 amino acids. Germline V gene sequence: CDR1 SGHRS, CDR2 YFSETQ. The part of the CDR3 DNA that was read is TGCGCCAGTTTCCCGGGACAAAACTCCTACGAG. Residues: CASFPGQNSYE. The whole CDR3 reads CASFPGQNSYEQYF.

The sequenced part of the CDR3 DNA is TGTGCCAGTAGAGAAACCGGGACAACTGGGGAG. It specifies CASRETGTTGE. The whole CDR3 reads CASRETGTTGELFF. The chain uses TRBV19 and TRBJ2-2; weak D call: TRBD1 (6 bases). The observed sequence ends 3 residues before the CDR3 terminus, with the missing tail filled in from the germline J gene. CDR1 and CDR2 from the germline V gene are LNHDA and SQIVND (reference sequence). The germline V and J ends were trimmed by 6 bases and 8 bases, with 16 bases remaining between them. CDR3 length: 14 amino acids.

A note on this clone: The read ends 3 residues shy of where the CDR3 ends; the end is completed using the germline J gene. The V call is TRBV5-6, the J call TRBJ1-4, with 7 bases lining up with TRBD1. The CDR3 is 14 residues long. Per germline, CDR1 SGHDT and CDR2 YYEEEE. The sequenced CDR3 bases are TGTGCCAGCAGCTTTGGGGACAGTCGTTGGAAA. This gives the protein CASSFGDSRWK. The whole CDR3 protein is CASSFGDSRWKLFF.

A remark on this clone: The sequenced fragment ends 3 residues before the CDR3 boundary, so the rest is inferred from the germline J gene. This rearrangement joins TRBV18 to TRBJ2-2; TRBD2 matches 10 bases. V was pared by 2 bases and J by 6 bases, with 3 bases of the junction left unmatched. Germline-derived CDR1 and CDR2 are KGHSH and LQKENI. The length of the CDR3 is 15 residues. CDR3 loop: CASSPTSGEAGELFF. CDR3 DNA (partial): TGTGCCAGCTCACCAACTAGCGGGGAGGCCGGGGAG.

Points on this clone: The read terminates 3 residues ahead of where the CDR3 ends, so the germline J gene completes it. The chain couples TRBV18 to TRBJ2-7; 8 bases agree with TRBD2. Germline V lookup: CDR1 KGHSH, CDR2 LQKENI. The V segment lost 6 bases and the J segment 5 bases; nucleotides outside the gene matches: 9. The CDR3 covers 14 residues. CDR3 sequence: CASSPKRESDEQYF. The sequenced part of the CDR3 DNA is TGTGCCAGCTCGCCCAAGCGGGAGTCGGACGAG.

Of note for this clone: Read sequence stops 3 residues before the CDR3 end, and the germline J gene provides the missing end. The chain employs TRBV10-3 and TRBJ1-4; 8 nucleotides line up with TRBD1. The germline V gene has CDR1 ENHRY and CDR2 SYGVKD. With 0 bases clipped from V and 5 bases from J, the junction kept 5 bases outside the gene matches. CDR3 length: 16 residues. The part of the CDR3 DNA that was read is TGTGCCATCAGTGAGTCACAGACAGGGGTAAATGAAAAA. Its protein product is CAISESQTGVNEK. The whole CDR3 protein is CAISESQTGVNEKLFF.

For this clone: The read ends 3 residues before the CDR3 terminus; that terminus is restored from the germline J gene. The chain uses TRBV2 and TRBJ2-7; D may be TRBD2 (6 bases). CDR1 is SNHLY and CDR2 is FYNNEI in the germline V gene. The length of the CDR3 is 17 residues. Trimming took off 5 bases at V and 0 bases at J, with 20 bases between the two ends. This chain's CDR3 is CASSWDWLRGFSYEQYF. Partial CDR3 DNA: TGTGCCAGCAGTTGGGACTGGTTACGGGGCTTCTCCTACGAG.

As for this clone: The CDR3 is cut off 3 residues early in the read; its end comes from the germline J gene. The V call is TRBV6-2 or TRBV6-3, the J call TRBJ1-1; D may be TRBD1 (5 bases). Germline V gene lookup returns CDR1 MNHEY and CDR2 SVGEGT. Trimming removed 6 bases from V and 6 bases from J, with 14 bases in between. CDR3 size: 13 residues. The sequenced CDR3 bases are TGTGCCAGCAGCCCCGGGGGGGGAGCTGAA. It yields the protein CASSPGGGAE. The complete CDR3 reads CASSPGGGAEAFF.

The CDR3 sequence: CASSLSASKAYEQYF. The part of the CDR3 DNA that was read is TGTGCCAGCAGCCTGTCCGCCTCAAAGGCCTACGAG. The rearrangement joins TRBV5-4 to TRBJ2-7; no reliable D call. The read terminates 3 residues ahead of where the CDR3 ends, so the germline J gene completes it. The CDR3 spans 15 residues. Trimming shortened V by 4 bases and J by 2 bases, and 16 bases separated the two germline ends. CDR1 and CDR2 (germline): SGHNT, YYREEE (reference sequence).

About this clone itself: Read data end 3 residues before the CDR3 end; the end is taken from the germline J gene. The rearrangement uses TRBV10-3 and TRBJ1-1; a possible D gene is TRBD1 (5 bases). With 4 bases removed from V and 2 bases from J, the gap between germline ends came to 8 bases. Germline V gene data show CDR1 as ENHRY and CDR2 as SYGVKD. The CDR3 loop spans 13 amino acids. CDR3 DNA (partial): TGTGCCATCAGTGGCGACAGTAACACTGAA. The encoded protein is CAISGDSNTE. The whole CDR3 protein reads CAISGDSNTEAFF.

For this clone: The read gets to within 3 residues of the CDR3 end, and the germline J gene fills in the rest. J is TRBJ1-5 and V is TRBV19; no definite D call. Germline loops: CDR1 LNHDA, CDR2 SQIVND (reference sequence). This CDR3 has 14 amino acids. Trimming cost V 3 bases and J 5 bases, with 11 bases left between them. The DNA read from the CDR3 is TGTGCCAGTAGTATGAGGGCCTTGCATCAGCCC. Its protein is CASSMRALHQP. The whole CDR3 reads CASSMRALHQPQHF. The full variable domain, completed using reference TRBV19 and TRBJ1-5, is DGGITQSPKYLFRKEGQNVTLSCEQNLNHDAMYWYRQDPGQGLRLIYYSQIVNDFQKGDIAEGYSVSREKKESFPLTVTSAQKNPTAFYLCASSMRALHQPQHFGDGTRLSIL.